This record looks at one TCR beta chain sequence and its context. With random hexamers, reverse transcription was performed on about 0.45 to 1 ug of RNA. From the immunoSEQ multiplex PCR reads, TCRdb called clonotypes with MiXCR, one entry per CDR3 protein. This table holds about 200,000 distinct CDR3 sequences, 90% to 95% found once. The source of the sample is a study of CD8 T cells in Susac syndrome. From germline, CDR1 is DFQATT and CDR2 SNEGSKA (reference sequence). This CDR3 spans 14 amino acids. With 3 bases removed from V and 4 bases from J, the gap between germline ends came to 13 bases. The chain has TRBV20-1 and TRBJ2-1; D unclear. The specimen was CD4+ T cells from PBMCs. The clonotype comes from a human donor with multiple sclerosis. This CDR3 reads CSARRPSGYNEQFF. DNA for the CDR3: TGCAGTGCTAGGCGTCCTTCCGGGTACAATGAGCAGTTCTTC.